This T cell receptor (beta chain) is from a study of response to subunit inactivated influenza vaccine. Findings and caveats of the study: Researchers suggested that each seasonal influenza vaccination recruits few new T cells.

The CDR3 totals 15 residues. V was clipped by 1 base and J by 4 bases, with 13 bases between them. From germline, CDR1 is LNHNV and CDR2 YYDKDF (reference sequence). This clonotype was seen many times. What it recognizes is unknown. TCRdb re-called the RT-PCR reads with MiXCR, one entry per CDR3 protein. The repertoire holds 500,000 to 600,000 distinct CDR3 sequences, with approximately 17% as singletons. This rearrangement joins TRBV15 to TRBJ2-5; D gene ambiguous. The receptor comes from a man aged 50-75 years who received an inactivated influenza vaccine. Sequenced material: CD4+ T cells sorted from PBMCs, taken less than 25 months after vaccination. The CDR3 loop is CATSRGGPDRETQYF. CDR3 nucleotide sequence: TGTGCCACCAGCAGAGGTGGTCCGGATCGAGAGACCCAGTACTTC.